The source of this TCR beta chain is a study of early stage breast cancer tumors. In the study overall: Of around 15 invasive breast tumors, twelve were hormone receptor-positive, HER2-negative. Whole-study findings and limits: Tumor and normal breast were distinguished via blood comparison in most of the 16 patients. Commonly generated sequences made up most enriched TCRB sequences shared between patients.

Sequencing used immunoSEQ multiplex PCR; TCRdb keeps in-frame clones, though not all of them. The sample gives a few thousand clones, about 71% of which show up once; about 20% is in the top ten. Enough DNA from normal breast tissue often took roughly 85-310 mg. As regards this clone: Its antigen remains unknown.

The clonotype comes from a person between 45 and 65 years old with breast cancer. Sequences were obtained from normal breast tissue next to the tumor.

CDR3 nucleotides: TGTGCCAGCAGTGACGCGGTAGTGGGTTCACCCCTCCACTTT. Its protein is CASSDAVVGSPLHF. The rearrangement uses TRBV2 and TRBJ1-6; D unresolved. The CDR3 covers 14 residues. Germline CDR1 is SNHLY and CDR2 is FYNNEI. V dropped 3 bases and J dropped 9 bases, with 12 bases sitting between them.